The 23 T cell receptor beta chains below all came from one sample that was sequenced in a study of blood T cell repertoires in COVID-19. Libraries were prepared by immunoSEQ multiplex PCR; TCRdb keeps only in-frame clonotypes and omits some of them. This sample carries roughly 120,000 clones, approximately 80% of them seen once, and the ten largest clones take roughly an eighth. The specimen sequenced was peripheral blood. Every receptor here comes from a woman aged 60-70 years with acute or convalescent COVID-19.

This chain connects TRBV19 to TRBJ2-6; 7 bases agree with TRBD1. In germline, CDR1 is LNHDA, CDR2 SQIVND (reference sequence). J gave up 2 bases and V 8 bases, and 12 bases lay outside the gene matches. This CDR3 is built from 17 residues. The chain's CDR3 is CASLRDSAKPGANVLTF. CDR3 nucleotides: TGTGCCAGTCTCCGGGACAGTGCCAAACCTGGGGCCAACGTCCTGACTTTC. The full variable domain, rest sourced from reference TRBV19 and TRBJ2-6, is DGGITQSPKYLFRKEGQNVTLSCEQNLNHDAMYWYRQDPGQGLRLIYYSQIVNDFQKGDIAEGYSVSREKKESFPLTVTSAQKNPTAFYLCASLRDSAKPGANVLTFGAGSRLTVL.

The chain carries TRBV2 and TRBJ1-1, with 10 bases that match TRBD1. This CDR3 region has 12 residues. Germline trimming cut 6 bases from V and 8 bases from J; bases unmatched to any gene: 3. Germline CDR1 reads SNHLY; CDR2 reads FYNNEI. The CDR3 spells CASRGQGHEAFF. DNA of the CDR3: TGTGCCAGCAGGGGACAGGGGCACGAAGCTTTCTTT.

This clone was observed a single time. The V gene is TRBV24-1, the J gene TRBJ2-1; TRBD1 agrees at 11 bases. This CDR3 is 13 amino acids long. Per germline, CDR1 KGHDR and CDR2 SFDVKD. Trimming removed 9 bases from V and 6 bases from J; junction bases left unmatched: 3. CDR3 amino acids: CATGTGGRNEQFF. The CDR3 DNA reads TGTGCCACCGGGACAGGGGGACGCAATGAGCAGTTCTTC.

This clone was detected many times. Other DNA sequences within the sample encode an identical CDR3. The chain joins TRBV5-5 to TRBJ1-2; D is uncertain. This CDR3 is built from 13 residues. V was shortened by 0 bases and J by 4 bases, with 7 bases between the two germline ends. CDR1 and CDR2 from the germline V gene are SGHKS and YYEKEE (reference sequence). CDR3 sequence (DNA): TGTGCCAGCAGCTTGGGTGGAGGCTATGGCTACACCTTC. As protein: CASSLGGGYGYTF.

As DNA, the CDR3 is TGTGCCAGCAGCTTAGCGGGACAGGGGGCTTGGGAGCAGTACGTC. Protein sequence: CASSLAGQGAWEQYV. This rearrangement joins TRBV7-2 to TRBJ2-7; 12 bases match TRBD1. With V trimmed by 0 bases and J by 7 bases, 4 bases remained unmatched. Germline lookup yields CDR1 SGHTA and CDR2 FQGNSA. The CDR3 is 15 amino acids.

The chain carries TRBV19 and TRBJ1-2; 9 bases match TRBD1. After removal of 9 bases from V and 4 bases from J, the junction contained 6 bases not matched to a gene. Germline V gene data show CDR1 as LNHDA and CDR2 as SQIVND (reference sequence). The CDR3 spans 13 residues. The CDR3 spells CASTGGNIYGYTF. The CDR3 DNA follows: TGTGCCAGCACAGGGGGCAATATCTATGGCTACACCTTC. Complete variable domain (other parts from reference TRBV19 and TRBJ1-2): DGGITQSPKYLFRKEGQNVTLSCEQNLNHDAMYWYRQDPGQGLRLIYYSQIVNDFQKGDIAEGYSVSREKKESFPLTVTSAQKNPTAFYLCASTGGNIYGYTFGSGTRLTVV.

This clone has a single count. The rearrangement links TRBV4-1 to TRBJ1-6, with no clear D. Per the germline V gene, CDR1 is MGHRA and CDR2 is YSYEKL. The CDR3 contains 14 residues. The germline V and J ends were trimmed by 4 bases and 0 bases, with 4 bases remaining between them. The CDR3 loop is CASSPRSYNSPLHF. CDR3 bases: TGCGCCAGCAGCCCCCGCTCCTATAATTCACCCCTCCACTTT.

The chain carries TRBV25-1 and TRBJ2-6, with TRBD1 as a possible D gene (6 bases). Per germline, CDR1 MGHDK and CDR2 SYGVNS. The V gene lost 6 bases and the J gene lost 2 bases, with 14 bases spanning the gap. The CDR3 consists of 16 residues. The CDR3 nucleotides read TGTGCCAGCAGCCGGGACATTCTGACTGGGGCCAACGTCCTGACTTTC. This gives the protein CASSRDILTGANVLTF.

This chain uses TRBV19 with TRBJ1-1; maybe TRBD1 (5 bases). The V end lost 5 bases, the J end lost 8 bases, and 21 bases lay between the germline ends. Germline-derived CDR1 and CDR2 are LNHDA and SQIVND (reference sequence). The CDR3 has 15 residues. The CDR3 coding sequence is TGTGCCAGTAGTCCCAGCCCAACAGGTCTTATCGAAGCTTTCTTT. The encoded protein is CASSPSPTGLIEAFF.

The V and J genes are TRBV29-1 and TRBJ2-1, with TRBD1 as a possible D gene (5 bases). The CDR3 has 13 residues. Germline V gives CDR1 SQVTM, CDR2 ANQGSEA. The germline V and J ends were trimmed by 4 bases and 3 bases, with 10 bases remaining between them. The CDR3, as DNA: TGCAGCGTTGGTCAGACAGTCTACAATGAGCAGTTCTTC. Encoded protein: CSVGQTVYNEQFF.

The V and J genes are TRBV27 and TRBJ2-2; TRBD1 agrees at 9 bases. CDR3 length: 15 residues. After removal of 5 bases from V and 5 bases from J, the junction contained 6 bases not matched to a gene. CDR1 MNHEY and CDR2 SMNVEV come from the germline V gene (reference sequence). The CDR3, as DNA: TGTGCCAGCAGTCCCTGGACAGGGGAGACCGGGGAGCTGTTTTTT. It yields the protein CASSPWTGETGELFF.

The chain couples TRBV6-5 to TRBJ1-6; 7 bases match TRBD1. CDR3 length: 14 residues. From germline, CDR1 is MNHEY and CDR2 SVGAGI. J lost 5 bases, V lost 6 bases, and 4 bases had no gene match. The CDR3 DNA reads TGTGCCAGCAGACCCGGACAGGATAATTCACCCCTCCACTTT. Its translation: CASRPGQDNSPLHF.

J is TRBJ1-5 and V is TRBV18; 7 nucleotides match TRBD1. The CDR3 has 13 amino acids. J was trimmed by 6 bases and V by 8 bases; bases with no gene match: 7. CDR1 and CDR2 (germline): KGHSH, LQKENI. The CDR3 nucleotides read TGTGCCAGCACAGGGGTAAGGAGTCAGCCCCAGCATTTT. Amino acid sequence: CASTGVRSQPQHF.

This clone appeared once. The chain carries TRBV21-1 and TRBJ1-1; the table's D call, TRBD1, has no DNA check behind it. TRBV21-1 is noted as a pseudogene. The CDR3 length is 17 residues. The CDR3, as DNA: TGTGCCAGCCCAGGGGGCAGGGCGGGGCGGATGAACACTGAAGCTTTCTTT. It encodes CASPGGRAGRMNTEAFF.

This chain's CDR3 is CASSQGLADTQYF. CDR3 DNA: TGTGCCAGCAGCCAGGGGCTCGCCGACACGCAGTATTTT. This chain links TRBV27 with TRBJ2-3; D is perhaps TRBD1 (6 bases). Germline assignment: CDR1 MNHEY and CDR2 SMNVEV (reference sequence). The V end was cut by 6 bases, the J end by 9 bases, with 16 bases between. This CDR3 comprises 13 residues.

The V call is TRBV9, the J call TRBJ1-2; D perhaps matches TRBD1 (6 bases). CDR3 size: 13 residues. The ends were cut back, 3 bases at V and 9 bases at J, with 15 bases in the middle. Looked up from germline, CDR1 is SGDLS and CDR2 is YYNGEE. The CDR3 region is CASSETGLGSYTF. The CDR3 DNA follows: TGTGCCAGCAGCGAGACAGGCTTAGGGAGCTACACCTTC.

In this sample, this clone turned up once. The chain recombines TRBV24-1 with TRBJ2-2, with 8 bases matching TRBD2. V dropped 8 bases and J dropped 3; count of bases not matched to a gene: 7. This CDR3 region has 15 residues. Germline-derived CDR1 and CDR2 are KGHDR and SFDVKD. The CDR3 nucleotides read TGTGCCACCACTGACGGGACTAGAGACACCGGGGAGCTGTTTTTT. Amino acids: CATTDGTRDTGELFF.

The chain uses TRBV19 and TRBJ1-1, with 8 bases fitting TRBD1. This CDR3 has 13 amino acids. Germline CDR1 reads LNHDA; CDR2 reads SQIVND (reference sequence). Trimming took 10 bases from V and 0 from J; bases not matched to a gene: 4. The CDR3 reads CATGQGLNTEAFF. The CDR3 DNA reads as TGTGCCACAGGACAGGGATTGAACACTGAAGCTTTCTTT.

In this sample, this clone turned up a few times. The chain recombines TRBV19 with TRBJ1-5; the D gene is possibly TRBD1 (6 bases). Per the germline V gene, CDR1 is LNHDA and CDR2 is SQIVND (reference sequence). Trimming took off 2 bases at V and 7 bases at J, with 12 bases between the two ends. The length of the CDR3 is 14 residues. DNA for the CDR3: TGTGCCAGTAGTATATCAGGGGTAGGACAGCCCCAGCATTTT. This codes for CASSISGVGQPQHF.

The rearrangement links TRBV7-9 to TRBJ2-5, with a tentative D call TRBD2 (5 bases). V dropped 1 base and J dropped 5 bases, with 11 bases sitting between them. Germline-derived CDR1 and CDR2 are SEHNR and FQNEAQ (reference sequence). CDR3 size: 14 residues. The CDR3 region is CASSLDLAGETQYF. In nucleotides, the CDR3 is TGTGCCAGCAGCTTAGACCTAGCCGGGGAGACCCAGTACTTC. The full variable domain, completed using reference TRBV7-9 and TRBJ2-5, is DTGVSQNPRHKITKRGQNVTFRCDPISEHNRLYWYRQTLGQGPEFLTYFQNEAQLEKSRLLSDRFSAERPKGSFSTLEIQRTEQGDSAMYLCASSLDLAGETQYFGPGTRLLVL.

The genes are TRBV30 and TRBJ2-7; possibly TRBD2 for D (5 bases). Trimming pared 2 bases from V and 8 bases from J, leaving 10 bases between. This CDR3 is built from 11 residues. CDR1 and CDR2 (germline): GTSNPN, SVGIG (reference sequence). CDR3: CAWSPGLKQYF. As DNA, the CDR3 is TGTGCCTGGAGTCCAGGACTTAAGCAGTACTTC.

The chain links TRBV2 to TRBJ2-7; 10 nucleotides line up with TRBD1. There are 14 residues in the CDR3. V shed 11 bases and J 4 bases; nucleotides not matched to a gene: 11. Per the germline V gene, CDR1 is SNHLY and CDR2 is FYNNEI. CDR3 sequence: CAGASGTGVYEQYF. The CDR3 DNA reads as TGTGCCGGCGCGTCCGGGACAGGGGTATACGAGCAGTACTTC.

The chain is built from TRBV11-1 and TRBJ1-4; 8 nucleotides align to TRBD1. V shed 2 bases and J 8 bases; nucleotides not matched to a gene: 4. CDR3 length: 14 amino acids. The germline V gene has CDR1 SGHAT and CDR2 FQDESV (reference sequence). CDR3 bases: TGTGCCAGCAGCTTACAGGGGGCGAAAGAAAAACTGTTTTTT. This gives the protein CASSLQGAKEKLFF.